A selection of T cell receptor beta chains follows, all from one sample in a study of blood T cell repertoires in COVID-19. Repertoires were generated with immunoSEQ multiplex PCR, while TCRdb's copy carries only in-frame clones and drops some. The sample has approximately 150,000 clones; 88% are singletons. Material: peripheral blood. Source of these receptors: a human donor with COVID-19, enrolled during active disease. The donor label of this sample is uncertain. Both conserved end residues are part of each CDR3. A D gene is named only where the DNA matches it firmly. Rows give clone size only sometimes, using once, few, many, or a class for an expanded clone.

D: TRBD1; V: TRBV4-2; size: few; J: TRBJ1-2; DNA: TGTGCCAGCAGCCACGGACAGGAGGGACGTGGCTACACCTTC; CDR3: CASSHGQEGRGYTF
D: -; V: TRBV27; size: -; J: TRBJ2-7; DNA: TGTGCCAGCAGTCGACAGGGTCGGGGGAACTACGAGCAGTACTTC; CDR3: CASSRQGRGNYEQYF
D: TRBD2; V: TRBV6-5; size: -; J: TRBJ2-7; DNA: TGTGCCAGCATTCAGACTAGCGGGAGTTACGAGCAGTACTTC; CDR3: CASIQTSGSYEQYF
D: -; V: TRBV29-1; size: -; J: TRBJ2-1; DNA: TGCAGCGTTGTCGGAGGTGAGCAGTTCTTC; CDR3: CSVVGGEQFF
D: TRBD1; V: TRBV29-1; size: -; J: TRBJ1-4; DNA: TGCAGCGTTGCCCCCGGGACAGGACGGGAAAAACTGTTTTTT; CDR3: CSVAPGTGREKLFF
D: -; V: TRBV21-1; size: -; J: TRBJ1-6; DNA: TGTGCCAGCAGCAAAAATCCGTCACCCCTCCACTTT; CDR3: CASSKNPSPLHF
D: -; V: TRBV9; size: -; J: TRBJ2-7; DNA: TGTGCCAGCAGCCCCTCGGGCGGGCCCGAGCAGTACTTC; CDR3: CASSPSGGPEQYF
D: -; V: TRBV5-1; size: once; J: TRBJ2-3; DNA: TGCGCCAGCAGTTCGCTCAGGGAAACCACAGATACGCAGTATTTT; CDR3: CASSSLRETTDTQYF
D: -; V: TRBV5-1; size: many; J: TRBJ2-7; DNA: TGCGCCAGCAGGGATCACAGCGGAGGAGGGTACGAGCAGTACTTC; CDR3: CASRDHSGGGYEQYF
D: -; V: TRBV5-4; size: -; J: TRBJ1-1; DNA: TGTGCCAGCAGCACTGAGCCGGGACAGAACACTGAAGCTTTCTTT; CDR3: CASSTEPGQNTEAFF
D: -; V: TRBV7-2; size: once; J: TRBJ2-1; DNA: TGTGCCAGCAGCTTAACCGCGTCCCTCTACAATGAGCAGTTCTTC; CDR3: CASSLTASLYNEQFF
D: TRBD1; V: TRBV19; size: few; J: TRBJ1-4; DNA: TGTGCCAGTATCTCTCATTCCGGGACAGGAATCGATGAAAAACTGTTTTTT; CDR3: CASISHSGTGIDEKLFF
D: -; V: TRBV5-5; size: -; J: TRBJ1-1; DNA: TGTGCCAGCAGCTTGGACGCAGGGGCGTACACTGAAGCTTTCTTT; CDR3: CASSLDAGAYTEAFF
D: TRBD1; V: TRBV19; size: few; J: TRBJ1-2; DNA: TGTGCCAGTAGTCCTGCGGACAGGGCTTATGGCTACACCTTC; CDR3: CASSPADRAYGYTF
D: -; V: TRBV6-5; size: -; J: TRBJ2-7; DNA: TGTGCCAGCAGTTACAGCCGTGAAGCTTTCTCCTACGAGCAGTACTTC; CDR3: CASSYSREAFSYEQYF
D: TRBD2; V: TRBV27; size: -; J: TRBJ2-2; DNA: TGTGCCAGTAACTTGGCGGGGGACACCGGGGAGCTGTTTTTT; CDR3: CASNLAGDTGELFF
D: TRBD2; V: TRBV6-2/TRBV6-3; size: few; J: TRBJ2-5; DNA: TGTGCCAGCAGTTCGGTGCGGGGGAGTATCGGGGAGACCCAGTACTTC; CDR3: CASSSVRGSIGETQYF
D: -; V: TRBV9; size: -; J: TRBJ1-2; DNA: TGTGCCAGCAGCGTAGCACCAGACCGAGGTGGCTACACCTTC; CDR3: CASSVAPDRGGYTF
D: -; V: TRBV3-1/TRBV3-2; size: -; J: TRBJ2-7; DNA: TGTGCCAGCAGCCGCCAGACCTACGAGCAGTACTTC; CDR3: CASSRQTYEQYF
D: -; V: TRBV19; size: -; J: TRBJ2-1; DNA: TGTGCCAGTAGTTCCCAAGGTGGAGCCTACAATGAGCAGTTCTTC; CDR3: CASSSQGGAYNEQFF
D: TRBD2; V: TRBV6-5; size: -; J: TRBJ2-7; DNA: TGTGCCAGCAGCCCGCTAGCGGGGGGGTACGAGCAGTACTTC; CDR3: CASSPLAGGYEQYF
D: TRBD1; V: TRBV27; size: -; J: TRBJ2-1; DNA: TGTGCCAGCAGTTTCCGGCTTACAGGGGTATCCTACAATGAGCAGTTCTTC; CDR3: CASSFRLTGVSYNEQFF
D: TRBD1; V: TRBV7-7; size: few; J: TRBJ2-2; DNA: TGTGCCAGCAGCTTAGCGACAGGGCCCGGGGAGCTGTTTTTT; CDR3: CASSLATGPGELFF
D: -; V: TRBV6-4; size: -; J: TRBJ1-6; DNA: TGTGCCAGCCGGGACACTGTTTCCTATAATTCACCCCTCCACTTT; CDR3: CASRDTVSYNSPLHF
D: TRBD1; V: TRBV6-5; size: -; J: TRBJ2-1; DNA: TGTGCCAGCGTCAGGGACAGATATCGCAATGAGCAGTTCTTC; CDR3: CASVRDRYRNEQFF
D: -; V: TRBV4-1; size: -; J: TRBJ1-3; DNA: TGCGCCAGCAGCCAAGAGGAGACAGGATCTGGAAACACCATATATTTT; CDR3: CASSQEETGSGNTIYF
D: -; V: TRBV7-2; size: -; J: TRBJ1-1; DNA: TGTGCCAGCAGCTCCCGTCCCTTCCTTGAAGCTTTCTTT; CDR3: CASSSRPFLEAFF
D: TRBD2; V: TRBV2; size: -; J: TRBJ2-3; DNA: TGTGCCAGCAGTGAAGGGAATAGCGGGGGGACCTTCACAGATACGCAGTATTTT; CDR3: CASSEGNSGGTFTDTQYF
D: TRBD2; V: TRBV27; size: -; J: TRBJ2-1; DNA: TGTGCCAGCAGTATAGAACCGGGACTAGCGGGTTACAATGAGCAGTTCTTC; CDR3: CASSIEPGLAGYNEQFF
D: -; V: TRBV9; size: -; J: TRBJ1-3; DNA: TGTGCCAGCAGCGTAGATCCTGGTTACGGGAGCTCTGGAAACACCATATATTTT; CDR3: CASSVDPGYGSSGNTIYF
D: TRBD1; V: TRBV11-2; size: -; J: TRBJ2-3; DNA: TGTGCCAGCAGTCGGACAGGGGGTGGAGGTACGCAGTATTTT; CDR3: CASSRTGGGGTQYF
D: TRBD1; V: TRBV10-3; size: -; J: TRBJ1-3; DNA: TGTGCCACCGACGGGACAGGGGATTACGGAAACACCATATATTTT; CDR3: CATDGTGDYGNTIYF
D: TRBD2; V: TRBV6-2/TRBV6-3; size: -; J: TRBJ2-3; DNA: TGTGCCAGCAGTCTCCTACCGGGACTAGTTTCAGATACGCAGTATTTT; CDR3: CASSLLPGLVSDTQYF
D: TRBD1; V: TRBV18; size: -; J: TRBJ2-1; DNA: TGTGCCAGCTCACCGGCAGGGGGCGTCTACAATGAGCAGTTCTTC; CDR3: CASSPAGGVYNEQFF
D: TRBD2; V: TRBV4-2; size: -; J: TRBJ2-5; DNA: TGTGCCAGCAGCCAAGAGCGGGGGGGCCAAGAGACCCAGTACTTC; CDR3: CASSQERGGQETQYF
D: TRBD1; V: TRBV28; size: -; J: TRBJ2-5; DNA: TGTGCCAGCAGTGACAGGGGGGGGGAGACCCAGTACTTC; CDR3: CASSDRGGETQYF
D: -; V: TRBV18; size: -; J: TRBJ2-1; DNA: TGTGCCAGCTCCACTCAGCGGAGCTCCTACAATGAGCAGTTCTTC; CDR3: CASSTQRSSYNEQFF
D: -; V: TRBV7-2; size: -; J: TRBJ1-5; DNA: TGTGCCAGCAGCTTCGGGTTAGGTCAGCCCCAGCATTTT; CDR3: CASSFGLGQPQHF
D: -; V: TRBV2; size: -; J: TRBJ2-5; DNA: TGTGCCAGCAGTGACGGGCAGGGCCCCGAGACCCAGTACTTC; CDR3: CASSDGQGPETQYF
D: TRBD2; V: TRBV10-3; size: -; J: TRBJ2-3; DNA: TGTGCCACCCTCTCTAGCGGGGGCACAGATACGCAGTATTTT; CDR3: CATLSSGGTDTQYF
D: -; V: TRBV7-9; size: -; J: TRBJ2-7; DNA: TGTGCCAGCAGCTTAGAAAGTCTAGCGTTGGGCGAGCAGTACTTC; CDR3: CASSLESLALGEQYF
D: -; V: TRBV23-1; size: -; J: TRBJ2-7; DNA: TGCGCCAGCAGTCAATATCGGACAGGGGGAGGGTTTGGAGCGGGAGGGCCCCTCTACGAGCAGTACTTC; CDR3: CASSQYRTGGGFGAGGPLYEQYF
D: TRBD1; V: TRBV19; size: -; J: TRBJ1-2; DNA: TGTGCCAGTAGACAAAATCCCGGGACAGGTTTTGGCTACACCTTC; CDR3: CASRQNPGTGFGYTF
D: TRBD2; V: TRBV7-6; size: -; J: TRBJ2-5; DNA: TGTGCCAGCAGCCTTGAACCAAAGCGGGGGAGGGGAGAGACCCAGTACTTC; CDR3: CASSLEPKRGRGETQYF
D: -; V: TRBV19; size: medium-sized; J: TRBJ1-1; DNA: TGTGCCAGTAGTTGGGGAGGGAACACTGAAGCTTTCTTT; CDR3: CASSWGGNTEAFF
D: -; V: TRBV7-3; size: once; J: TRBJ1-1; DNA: TGTGCCAGCAGCTCCCTCCCTAACACTGAAGCTTTCTTT; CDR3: CASSSLPNTEAFF
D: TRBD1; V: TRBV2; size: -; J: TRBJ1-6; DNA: TGTGCCAGCACCCCAGGGGGCGAAAATTCACCCCTCCACTTT; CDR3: CASTPGGENSPLHF
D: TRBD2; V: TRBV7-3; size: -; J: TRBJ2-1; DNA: TGTGCCAGCAGCTTAATAGCGGGGGGTATTAGCGGGCAGTTCTTC; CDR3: CASSLIAGGISGQFF
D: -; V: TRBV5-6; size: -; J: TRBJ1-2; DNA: TGTGCCAGCAGCTTGGGGCAGATCTATGGCTACACCTTC; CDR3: CASSLGQIYGYTF
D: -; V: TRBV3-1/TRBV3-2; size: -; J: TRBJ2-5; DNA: TGTGCCAGCAGCCAAGCACCCAGCGGGCGGGAGACCCAGTACTTC; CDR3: CASSQAPSGRETQYF
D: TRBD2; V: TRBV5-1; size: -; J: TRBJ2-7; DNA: TGCGCCAGCAGCTTTGCGGGGGGCTACGAGCAGTACTTC; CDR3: CASSFAGGYEQYF
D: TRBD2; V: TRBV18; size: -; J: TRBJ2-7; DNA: TGTGCCAGCTCACCTTCGGGAGGGCCTTTTTGGGAGCAGTACTTC; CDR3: CASSPSGGPFWEQYF
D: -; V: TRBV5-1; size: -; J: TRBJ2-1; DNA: TGCGCCAGCAGCTTAGGGGGAGAGGTATACAATGAGCAGTTCTTC; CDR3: CASSLGGEVYNEQFF
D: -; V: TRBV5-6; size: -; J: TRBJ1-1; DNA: TGTGCCAGCAGCTTGATTCCTAGAGGGCAGGGGCCCGCTTTCTTT; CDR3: CASSLIPRGQGPAFF